The 18 T cell receptor beta chains in this list originate from one sample, sequenced in a study of HIV-infected patients and healthy controls. Alpha and beta constant-region primers primed reverse transcription of around 500 ng RNA. Using multiplexing indices, alpha and beta chain libraries were generated apart by chain-specific third strand synthesis. A single record per CDR3 protein comes from TCRdb applying MiXCR to the 5' RACE reads. The sample contains approximately 25,000 distinct CDR3 sequences, about 9% of which appear only once. Whole blood was used without fractionation, so all unsorted peripheral T cells were included. Sequencing was performed on blood. All receptors come from an adult in good health.

This clonotype was detected ten times or more. The gene calls are TRBV7-2 and TRBJ2-3; TRBD2 agrees at 8 bases. V gave up 5 bases and J gave up 6 bases; unmatched junction bases: 13. Germline assignment: CDR1 SGHTA and CDR2 FQGNSA. This CDR3 contains 16 residues. In DNA, the CDR3 is TGTGCCAGCAGCCGAAGGGTCGGGGGGGGCAAGGATACGCAGTATTTT. It yields the protein CASSRRVGGGKDTQYF.

The gene calls are TRBV3-1 and TRBJ1-1; D call uncertain. Trimming removed 3 bases from V and 6 bases from J, with 8 bases in between. The CDR3 runs to 12 residues. CDR1 and CDR2 (germline): LGHDT, YNNKEL (reference sequence). Here the CDR3 DNA reads TGTGCCAGCAGCCAGAGCTCGGCTGAAGCTTTCTTT. This gives the protein CASSQSSAEAFF.

This clonotype was observed many times. The V call is TRBV6-1, the J call TRBJ2-7; D tentatively fits TRBD1 or TRBD2 (6 bases each). Germline lookup yields CDR1 MNHNS and CDR2 SASEGT. V was shortened by 7 bases and J by 3 bases, with 19 bases between the two germline ends. This CDR3 has 15 residues. This CDR3 is CASKRVGGNYYEQYF. DNA of the CDR3: TGTGCCAGCAAGAGAGTAGGGGGGAACTACTACGAGCAGTACTTC.

There are many counts of this clonotype. This chain connects TRBV6-1 to TRBJ2-2; 10 nucleotides match TRBD2. Trimming at V came to 8 bases and at J to 7 bases, leaving 7 bases not matched to a gene. Germline V gene lookup returns CDR1 MNHNS and CDR2 SASEGT. CDR3 length: 14 residues. The CDR3 is CASLERGGSGELFF. The CDR3 DNA sequence: TGTGCCAGCCTGGAGCGGGGGGGAAGCGGGGAGCTGTTTTTT.

At least ten counts were recorded for this clonotype. The chain joins TRBV5-1 to TRBJ1-1, with D possibly matching TRBD1 (6 bases). The CDR3 length is 13 residues. Germline CDR1 reads SGHRS; CDR2 reads YFSETQ. V gave up 4 bases and J gave up 6 bases, with 13 bases separating them. The CDR3 bases are TGCGCCAGCAGCCCTACGCGGGGGCCTGAAGCTTTCTTT. Its translation: CASSPTRGPEAFF. The full variable domain, its missing parts supplied by reference TRBV5-1 and TRBJ1-1, is KAGVTQTPRYLIKTRGQQVTLSCSPISGHRSVSWYQQTPGQGLQFLFEYFSETQRNKGNFPGRFSGRQFSNSRSEMNVSTLELGDSALYLCASSPTRGPEAFFGQGTRLTVV.

This clonotype was recorded at least ten times. The rearrangement links TRBV12-3 or TRBV12-4 to TRBJ1-2; D gene unclear. The CDR3 is 14 residues long. The V end lost 5 bases, the J end lost 6 bases, and 16 bases lay between the germline ends. The CDR3 nucleotides are TGTGCCAGCAGTACCCTAAACCTAGGGCATGGCTACACCTTC. Its protein is CASSTLNLGHGYTF.

Ten or more counts support this clonotype. The chain links TRBV6-4 to TRBJ2-1; the D gene could be TRBD1 or TRBD2 (5 bases each). Germline V gene sequence: CDR1 MRHNA, CDR2 SNTAGT. The CDR3 is 15 residues long. V lost 0 bases, J lost 1 base, and 7 bases lay in between. The CDR3 region is CASSDSGDSYNEQFF. CDR3 nucleotide sequence: TGTGCCAGCAGTGACTCGGGGGATTCCTACAATGAGCAGTTCTTC.

This clonotype was found many times. V is TRBV4-1 and J is TRBJ2-2; D might be TRBD1 (6 bases). Per germline, CDR1 MGHRA and CDR2 YSYEKL. The CDR3 consists of 16 residues. V lost 4 bases and J lost 1, with 13 bases in between. CDR3: CASSLQGVGNTGELFF. DNA of the CDR3: TGCGCCAGCAGCCTACAGGGAGTTGGGAACACCGGGGAGCTGTTTTTT.

This clonotype is judged medium-sized (0.01 to 0.1%). The V call is TRBV15, the J call TRBJ1-5, with TRBD1 matching over 8 bases. Germline CDR1 and CDR2: LNHNV and YYDKDF (reference sequence). Trimming cost V 0 bases and J 5 bases; bases outside gene matches: 3. This CDR3 is built from 15 residues. CDR3 protein: CATSREAGGDQPQHF. The DNA of the CDR3 is TGTGCCACCAGCAGAGAGGCAGGGGGCGATCAGCCCCAGCATTTT.

Sample share makes this clonotype medium-sized (0.01 to 0.1%). J is TRBJ1-4 and V is TRBV29-1, with D unclear. V was shortened by 0 bases and J by 8 bases, with 10 bases between the two germline ends. Germline V gives CDR1 SQVTM, CDR2 ANQGSEA. The length of the CDR3 is 13 residues. The CDR3 loop reads CSVEEVAREKLFF. In DNA, the CDR3 is TGCAGCGTTGAAGAGGTGGCACGCGAAAAACTGTTTTTT.

The chain is built from TRBV5-1 and TRBJ2-3; TRBD1 agrees at 8 bases. Germline lookup yields CDR1 SGHRS and CDR2 YFSETQ. V shed 3 bases, J shed 3 bases, and the junction held 6 bases outside the gene matches. This CDR3 is built from 15 residues. The CDR3 DNA sequence: TGCGCCAGCAGCTCGACAGGGGTAAGAACAGATACGCAGTATTTT. Protein sequence: CASSSTGVRTDTQYF.

V and J are TRBV4-2 and TRBJ2-6; no clear D. The CDR3 spans 20 residues. Trimming took 1 base from V and 1 from J, leaving 20 bases between them. Per germline, CDR1 LGHNA and CDR2 YNFKEQ. CDR3: CASSQGPWEGIRSGANVLTF. DNA of the CDR3: TGTGCCAGCAGCCAAGGCCCGTGGGAAGGGATAAGGTCTGGGGCCAACGTCCTGACTTTC.

The gene calls are TRBV7-9 and TRBJ1-1; D call uncertain. V lost 4 bases and J 10 bases, leaving 10 bases between the germline ends. This CDR3 comprises 11 residues. CDR1 is SEHNR, CDR2 FQNEAQ, per germline (reference sequence). The CDR3 DNA is TGTGCCAGCAGCTGGGGAGGGCGAGCTTTCTTT. Amino acids: CASSWGGRAFF.

This clonotype has at least ten counts. The chain links TRBV3-1 to TRBJ1-5, with D possibly TRBD1 on 5 matching bases. This CDR3 has 13 amino acids. The V gene's germline CDR1 is LGHDT and CDR2 YNNKEL (reference sequence). V shed 5 bases and J shed 9 bases, with 14 bases lying between them. The CDR3 coding sequence is TGTGCCAGCAGCGAAGTATTGGGGCTGCCCCAGCATTTT. It yields the protein CASSEVLGLPQHF.

The table lists this clonotype with many counts. This rearrangement joins TRBV4-1 to TRBJ1-1; D might be TRBD1 (6 bases). Deletions cut 0 bases from V and 5 bases from J, with 16 bases between. CDR1 and CDR2 (germline): MGHRA, YSYEKL. This CDR3 has 16 residues. The CDR3 bases are TGCGCCAGCAGCCAAGAGGGGGGGCGAGCGCGGACTGAAGCTTTCTTT. Translated: CASSQEGGRARTEAFF.

The V and J genes are TRBV6-5 and TRBJ2-7; 9 bases match TRBD1. The V gene's germline CDR1 is MNHEY and CDR2 SVGAGI. The CDR3 is made up of 15 amino acids. The V segment lost 4 bases and the J segment 6 bases; nucleotides outside the gene matches: 10. Here the CDR3 DNA reads TGTGCCAGCAGTTGGACCGGGACAGGGAGCTCCGAGCAGTACTTC. This codes for CASSWTGTGSSEQYF.

At least ten counts were recorded for this clonotype. The genes are TRBV20-1 and TRBJ1-6; TRBD1 might be the D (6 bases). Trimming stripped 1 base from V and 3 bases from J, with 22 bases between. Germline CDR1 DFQATT, CDR2 SNEGSKA (reference sequence). The CDR3 consists of 19 residues. Here the CDR3 reads CSARAGMPLDRSYNSPLHF. For the CDR3, the DNA is TGCAGTGCTAGAGCTGGGATGCCCCTGGACAGAAGCTATAATTCACCCCTCCACTTT.

This clonotype was counted many times. V is TRBV29-1 and J is TRBJ2-5, with 12 positions matching TRBD2. Germline V gene sequence: CDR1 SQVTM, CDR2 ANQGSEA. Trimming took 7 bases from V and 1 from J; bases not matched to a gene: 7. CDR3 length: 15 residues. CDR3 region: CSDLTSGGRQETQYF. In DNA form, the CDR3 reads TGCAGCGACCTCACTAGCGGGGGGCGCCAAGAGACCCAGTACTTC. The whole variable domain, remainder taken from reference TRBV29-1 and TRBJ2-5, is SAVISQKPSRDICQRGTSLTIQCQVDSQVTMMFWYRQQPGQSLTLIATANQGSEATYESGFVIDKFPISRPNLTFSTLTVSNMSPEDSSIYLCSDLTSGGRQETQYFGPGTRLLVL.